Listed here are 10 T cell receptor beta chains from one sample, sequenced in a study of blood T cells in healthy people across ages. A sample-barcoded 5' primer and a J-beta primer mix were used in a second PCR of roughly 7 to 12 cycles. TCRdb analysed the 5' RACE reads with MiXCR anew, one entry per CDR3 protein. Here the sample spans some 750,000 distinct CDR3 sequences, about 20% being singletons. The material sequenced was blood. These receptor sequences come from a man aged 65 to 85 in good health.

This clonotype was observed a handful of times. Sequence at one end of the junction differs from germline and may be a read error. V and J are TRBV6-1 and TRBJ2-5; TRBD2 aligns across 8 bases. CDR1 is MNHNS and CDR2 is SASEGT in the germline V gene. The length of the CDR3 is 15 residues. The CDR3 region is CASSQAGAGQETQYF. In DNA, the CDR3 is TGTGCCAGCAGTCAAGCGGGAGCTGGGCAAGAGACCCAGTACTTC.

The chain uses TRBV6-5 and TRBJ2-6; D may be TRBD1 (5 bases). V lost 2 bases, J lost 0 bases, and 11 bases lay in between. The CDR3 covers 17 residues. Germline V gives CDR1 MNHEY, CDR2 SVGAGI. The DNA for the CDR3 is TGTGCCAGCAGTTACAAGGGGTCCAGCTCTGGGGCCAACGTCCTGACTTTC. Protein sequence: CASSYKGSSSGANVLTF.

This clonotype showed up just a few times. The rearrangement uses TRBV20-1 and TRBJ1-1, with 8 bases identical to TRBD1. V dropped 6 bases and J dropped 0; count of bases not matched to a gene: 3. Germline V lookup: CDR1 DFQATT, CDR2 SNEGSKA (reference sequence). CDR3 length: 13 amino acids. CDR3 sequence (DNA): TGCAGTGCGAGACAGGGGTTGAACACTGAAGCTTTCTTT. Translated, it gives CSARQGLNTEAFF.

Turning to this clonotype: As the CDR3 is not closed by the conserved phenylalanine or tryptophan, this likely results from a read error. CDR3 residues: CASSFGVGETQYL. CDR3 nucleotide sequence: TGTGCCAGCAGCTTTGGGGTAGGAGAGACCCAGTACCTC. V and J are TRBV7-9 and TRBJ2-5, with no clear D. CDR1 and CDR2 from the germline V gene are SEHNR and FQNEAQ (reference sequence). CDR3 size: 13 residues. Trimming took 3 bases from V and 4 from J, leaving 9 bases between them.

This chain connects TRBV4-3 to TRBJ2-3; TRBD2 agrees at 11 bases. The germline V gene has CDR1 LGHNA and CDR2 YSLEER. The CDR3 consists of 20 residues. V gave up 2 bases and J gave up 0 bases; unmatched junction bases: 13. CDR3 amino acids: CASSQRRRLAGGTSTDTQYF. The CDR3 region has the DNA TGCGCCAGCAGCCAACGAAGGCGGCTAGCGGGAGGAACTAGCACAGATACGCAGTATTTT.

This clonotype was observed at least ten times. The chain recombines TRBV20-1 with TRBJ1-2; D not resolved. The CDR3 spans 11 residues. The germline gives CDR1 DFQATT, CDR2 SNEGSKA (reference sequence). V dropped 2 bases and J dropped 3 bases, with 4 bases sitting between them. The CDR3 reads CSARKDYGYTF. The CDR3 DNA reads as TGCAGTGCTAGAAAAGACTATGGCTACACCTTC.

The CDR3 nucleotides read TGTGCCAGCAGCCAAGTGGGACAGGGAAACGAGCAGTACTTC. As protein: CASSQVGQGNEQYF. The rearrangement joins TRBV3-1 to TRBJ2-7, with TRBD1 matching over 9 bases. V lost 1 base and J lost 5; bases outside the gene matches: 3. Germline CDR1 LGHDT, CDR2 YNNKEL (reference sequence). The CDR3 loop spans 14 amino acids.

V gene TRBV7-2 combines with J gene TRBJ1-5; 9 bases match TRBD1. The CDR3 has 16 residues. V trimming: 1 base; J trimming: 4 bases; junction bases outside the gene matches: 5. Germline CDR1 SGHTA, CDR2 FQGNSA. The CDR3 loop is CASSLDRGPVNQPQHF. DNA of the CDR3: TGTGCCAGCAGCTTAGACAGGGGGCCGGTGAATCAGCCCCAGCATTTT.

Turning to this clonotype: This likely comes from a read error, as the CDR3 has no conserved phenylalanine or tryptophan at its end. CDR3 nucleotides: TGTGCCAGCTCACTGGGACAGGGGCATTCTGAAAAACTGTTTTCT. This sequence encodes CASSLGQGHSEKLFS. J is TRBJ1-4 and V is TRBV18; TRBD1 matches at 10 bases. Trimming at V came to 4 bases and at J to 7 bases, leaving 6 bases not matched to a gene. Germline V lookup: CDR1 KGHSH, CDR2 LQKENI. The CDR3 length is 15 residues.

In its sample, this clonotype was seen a few times. The rearrangement uses TRBV20-1 and TRBJ1-1, with TRBD1 matching 9 bases. CDR1 DFQATT and CDR2 SNEGSKA come from the germline V gene (reference sequence). The CDR3 extends over 16 amino acids. With 1 base clipped from V and 1 base from J, the junction kept 7 bases outside the gene matches. The CDR3 region is CSARGGTGLRNTEAFF. CDR3 sequence (DNA): TGCAGTGCTAGAGGGGGGACAGGGTTGAGGAACACTGAAGCTTTCTTT.